These T cell receptor beta chains were read from a single sample in a study of human T cells and chemical hapten exposure. In TCRdb, the RACE reads were re-called with MiXCR into one record per CDR3 protein. The sample lists 100,000 to 150,000 distinct CDR3 sequences, approximately 10% occurring once. The material was whole blood, obtained in connection with sensitization to the hapten diphenylcyclopropenone (DPC). These receptors were obtained from a woman aged 50 to 65 with alopecia areata. Some clones in this sample may be carry-over from other donors' samples. Each CDR3 is given with its conserved first and last residue.

V	length	CDR3
TRBV20-1	14	CSASQASSGNTIYF
TRBV6-1	14	CASRRGTENTEAFF
TRBV15	16	CATSRESSGGYNERFF
TRBV28	18	CASSGPLEMGAGANVLTF
TRBV20-1	15	CSAGQRDRGTYEQYF
TRBV29-1	15	CSVEDQEEPNYGYTF
TRBV12-3/TRBV12-4	16	CASSLLAGGRGDTQYF
TRBV5-6	15	CASSFGRPSNQPQHF
TRBV29-1	12	CSVGGDGEKLFF
TRBV20-1	15	CSARDVSFRNTEAFF
TRBV20-1	12	CSVVGAGNTIYF
TRBV5-1	14	CASSEGVGTNEQFF
TRBV6-2/TRBV6-3	17	CASTTTLGGYSNQPQHF
TRBV4-3	14	CASSRGTGQETQYF
TRBV6-2/TRBV6-3	16	CASSQMTGRRSTEAFF
TRBV12-3/TRBV12-4	13	CASSPGTGGEQYF
TRBV5-1	14	CASSSGTSDYEQYF
TRBV20-1	14	CSAVGAAGQETQYF
TRBV12-5	14	CASGDTTGEGEQFF
TRBV6-1	15	CASSEVGGRNQPQHF
TRBV28	16	CASSLGVLAAQETQYF
TRBV29-1	12	CSVLIINLGQYF
TRBV12-5	18	CASGLGPRRDRKSTPLHF
TRBV7-2	15	CASSSAPTLTDTQYF
TRBV20-1	14	CSALPPGGAYEQYF
TRBV20-1	13	CSARYYPPDTQYF
TRBV19	14	CASGLGVVTGELFF
TRBV12-3/TRBV12-4	11	CASTYRAEAFF
TRBV12-3/TRBV12-4	15	CASRLTSGRGETQYF
TRBV2	15	CASSQTGAKVTPLHF
TRBV5-5	14	CASSLGTGKGEQFF
TRBV12-3/TRBV12-4	16	CASSFDGQGLNYGYTF